This TCR beta chain was recovered during a study of shared clonotypes between healthy human individuals. Study-level points and caveats: Clonotypes that were shared across four donors made up around 4.6% of naive CD4 clonotypes.

This CDR3 comprises 13 residues. Trimming shortened V by 5 bases and J by 0 bases, and 8 bases separated the two germline ends. Germline CDR1 MNHNY, CDR2 SVGAGI (reference sequence). TCRdb's copy holds only in-frame clones and misses some; the assay was immunoSEQ multiplex PCR. Here the sample spans a few million clones, over 90% being singletons. This clone was seen only once. Antigen unknown. V and J are TRBV6-6 and TRBJ2-7; unclear D gene. Material for sequencing was naive CD4+ T cells from PBMCs. Subset reported: CD45RA+ positively selected. This TCR was recovered from a man younger than 35 in good health. Some clones in this sample may be carry-over from other donors' samples. The DNA of the CDR3 is TGTGCCAGCAGTAAGGCAGACTCCTACGAGCAGTACTTC. The encoded protein is CASSKADSYEQYF.